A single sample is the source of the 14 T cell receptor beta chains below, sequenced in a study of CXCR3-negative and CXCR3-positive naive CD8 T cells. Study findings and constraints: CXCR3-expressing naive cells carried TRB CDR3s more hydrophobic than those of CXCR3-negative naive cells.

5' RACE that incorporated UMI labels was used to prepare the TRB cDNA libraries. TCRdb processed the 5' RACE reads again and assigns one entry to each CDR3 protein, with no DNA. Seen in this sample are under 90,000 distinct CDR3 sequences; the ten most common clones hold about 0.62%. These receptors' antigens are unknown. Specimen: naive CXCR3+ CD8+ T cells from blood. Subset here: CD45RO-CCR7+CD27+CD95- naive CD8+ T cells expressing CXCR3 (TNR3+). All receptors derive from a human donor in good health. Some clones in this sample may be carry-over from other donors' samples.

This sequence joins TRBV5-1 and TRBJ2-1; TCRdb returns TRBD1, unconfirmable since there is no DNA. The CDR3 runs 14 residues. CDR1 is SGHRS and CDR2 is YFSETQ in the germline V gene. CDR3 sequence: CASPEQGVNNEQFF.

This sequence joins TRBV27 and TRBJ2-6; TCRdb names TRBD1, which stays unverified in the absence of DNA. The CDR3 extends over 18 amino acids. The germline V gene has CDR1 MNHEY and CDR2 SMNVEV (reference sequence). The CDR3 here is CASSLIPGRQSGANVLTF.

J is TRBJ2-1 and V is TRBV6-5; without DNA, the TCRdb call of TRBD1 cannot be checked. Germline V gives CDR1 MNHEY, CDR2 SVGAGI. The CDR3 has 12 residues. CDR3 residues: CASSPSGDEQFF.

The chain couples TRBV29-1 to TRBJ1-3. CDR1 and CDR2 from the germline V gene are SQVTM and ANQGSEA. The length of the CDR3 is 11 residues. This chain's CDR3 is CSVTGADTIYF.

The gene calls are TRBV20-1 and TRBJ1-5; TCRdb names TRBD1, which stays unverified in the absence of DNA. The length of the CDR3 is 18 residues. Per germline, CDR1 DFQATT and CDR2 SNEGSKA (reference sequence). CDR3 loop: CSGSVADRGPYSNQPQHF.

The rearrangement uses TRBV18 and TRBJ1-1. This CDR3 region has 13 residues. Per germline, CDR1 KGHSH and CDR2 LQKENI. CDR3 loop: CASSPPKNTEAFF. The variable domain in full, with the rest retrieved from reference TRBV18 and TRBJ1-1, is NAGVMQNPRHLVRRRGQEARLRCSPMKGHSHVYWYRQLPEEGLKFMVYLQKENIIDESGMPKERFSAEFPKEGPSILRIQQVVRGDSAAYFCASSPPKNTEAFFGQGTRLTVV.

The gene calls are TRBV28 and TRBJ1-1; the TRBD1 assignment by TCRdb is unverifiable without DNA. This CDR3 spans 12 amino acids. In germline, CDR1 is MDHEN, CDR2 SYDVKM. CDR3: CATTDSLTEAFF. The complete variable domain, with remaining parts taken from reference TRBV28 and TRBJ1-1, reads DVKVTQSSRYLVKRTGEKVFLECVQDMDHENMFWYRQDPGLGLRLIYFSYDVKMKEKGDIPEGYSVSREKKERFSLILESASTNQTSMYLCATTDSLTEAFFGQGTRLTVV.

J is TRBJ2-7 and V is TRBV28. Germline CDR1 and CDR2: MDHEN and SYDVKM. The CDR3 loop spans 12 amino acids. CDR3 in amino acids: CASSLRSYEQYF.

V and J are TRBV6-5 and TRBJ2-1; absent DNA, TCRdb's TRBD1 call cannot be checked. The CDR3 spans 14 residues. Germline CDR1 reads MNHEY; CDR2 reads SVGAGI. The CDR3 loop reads CASSLRQAINEQFF.

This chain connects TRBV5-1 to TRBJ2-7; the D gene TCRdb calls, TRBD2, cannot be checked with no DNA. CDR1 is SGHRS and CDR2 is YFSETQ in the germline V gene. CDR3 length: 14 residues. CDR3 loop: CASSLESSGYEQYF.

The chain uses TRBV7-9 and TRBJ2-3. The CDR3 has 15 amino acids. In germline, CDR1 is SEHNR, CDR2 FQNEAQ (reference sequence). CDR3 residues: CASSGSGTSTDTQYF.

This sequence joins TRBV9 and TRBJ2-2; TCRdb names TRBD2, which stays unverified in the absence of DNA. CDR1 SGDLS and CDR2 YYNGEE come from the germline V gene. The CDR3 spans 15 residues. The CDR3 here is CASSPRGQTTGELFF.

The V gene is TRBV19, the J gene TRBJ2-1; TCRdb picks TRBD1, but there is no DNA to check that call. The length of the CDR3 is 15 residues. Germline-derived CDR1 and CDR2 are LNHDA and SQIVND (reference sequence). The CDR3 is CASSKHFRRENEQFF.

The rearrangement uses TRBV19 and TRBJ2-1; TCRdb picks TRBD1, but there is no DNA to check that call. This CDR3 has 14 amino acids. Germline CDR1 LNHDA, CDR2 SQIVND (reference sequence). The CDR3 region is CASSLAGSSSEQFF.